The 27 T cell receptor beta chains reported below all come from one sample, sequenced in a study of T cells in Graves' hyperthyroidism and ophthalmopathy. TCR beta CDR3 sequences were amplified from RNA transcripts. HTBI primers were the set used in a first-round RT-PCR of the TCR CDR3. TCRdb analysed the multiplex PCR reads with MiXCR anew, one entry per CDR3 protein. The sample has about 380,000 distinct CDR3 sequences, roughly 14% seen once. The material sequenced was blood. The source is a man aged 30 to 39 with Graves' hyperthyroidism that later progressed to Graves' ophthalmopathy.

The chain carries TRBV12-3 or TRBV12-4 and TRBJ2-3, with TRBD2 identical over 10 bases. With V trimmed by 5 bases and J by 2 bases, 13 bases remained unmatched. The CDR3 runs to 18 residues. CDR3 residues: CASSPYLGTSANTDTQYF. CDR3 DNA: TGTGCCAGCAGTCCCTACCTTGGGACTAGCGCGAACACAGATACGCAGTATTTT.

This clonotype has a count of ten or more. The chain is built from TRBV2 and TRBJ1-1; 7 bases align to TRBD1. Germline V gives CDR1 SNHLY, CDR2 FYNNEI. The ends lost 7 bases at V and 2 bases at J; junction bases unmatched: 10. This CDR3 has 15 residues. The chain's CDR3 is CASNNRQGTNTEAFF. CDR3 sequence (DNA): TGTGCCAGCAACAACCGACAGGGAACCAACACTGAAGCTTTCTTT.

This clonotype was detected a few times. The chain combines TRBV12-3 or TRBV12-4 with TRBJ1-4, with 8 nucleotides matching TRBD1. The J segment lost 8 bases and the V segment lost 5 bases, leaving 10 bases of the junction unmatched. The CDR3 is 15 amino acids. For the CDR3, the DNA is TGTGCCAGCAGTACAATTCAGGGGGCAGGAGAAAAACTGTTTTTT. Translating it yields CASSTIQGAGEKLFF.

The sample holds a few counts of this clonotype. The V and J genes are TRBV12-3 or TRBV12-4 and TRBJ2-1; D is unresolved. The CDR3 spans 14 residues. The V end was cut by 2 bases, the J end by 3 bases, with 8 bases between. Written as DNA, the CDR3 is TGTGCCAGCAGTTTAAGCGAATACTACAATGAGCAGTTCTTC. Translating gives CASSLSEYYNEQFF.

At least ten counts were recorded for this clonotype. This chain connects TRBV28 to TRBJ1-2; 7 nucleotides agree with TRBD1. The V gene end was trimmed by 1 base and the J gene end by 6 bases; junction bases not matched to a gene: 14. The CDR3 is 17 amino acids. CDR1 and CDR2 (germline): MDHEN, SYDVKM. CDR3 in DNA: TGTGCCAGCAGTTTATTCTCTGAGGGAAGGGGGCAGAATGGCTACACCTTC. Its translation: CASSLFSEGRGQNGYTF.

CDR3 region: CASTPRVGSDTGELFF. The CDR3 nucleotides read TGCGCCAGCACCCCACGGGTGGGGTCGGACACCGGGGAGCTGTTTTTT. The chain has TRBV5-1 and TRBJ2-2; D uncertain. The germline V and J ends were trimmed by 6 bases and 3 bases, with 18 bases remaining between them. The CDR3 is 16 residues long. Germline V gene sequence: CDR1 SGHRS, CDR2 YFSETQ.

The chain carries TRBV5-4 and TRBJ2-2, with D uncertain. CDR1 and CDR2 from the germline V gene are SGHNT and YYREEE (reference sequence). Trimming removed 1 base from V and 4 bases from J, with 11 bases in between. This CDR3 comprises 15 residues. The CDR3 is CASSLHGGFTGELFF. The CDR3 nucleotides read TGTGCCAGCAGCTTGCACGGTGGCTTCACCGGGGAGCTGTTTTTT.

This clonotype was picked up many times. J is TRBJ1-5 and V is TRBV5-1; tentatively, D is TRBD1 (5 bases). CDR3 length equals 15 residues. V gave up 4 bases and J gave up 3 bases, with 14 bases separating them. CDR1 is SGHRS, CDR2 YFSETQ, per germline. CDR3 DNA sequence: TGCGCCAGCAGCGCATCTTCAGGGCACAATCAGCCCCAGCATTTT. It specifies CASSASSGHNQPQHF.

A few counts support this clonotype. The chain couples TRBV20-1 to TRBJ1-4; 8 bases align to TRBD1. The CDR3 spans 13 residues. V shed 5 bases, J shed 4 bases, and the junction held 3 bases outside the gene matches. Germline lookup yields CDR1 DFQATT and CDR2 SNEGSKA (reference sequence). CDR3 nucleotides: TGCAGTGCTGGACAGGGACTTAATGAAAAACTGTTTTTT. Its protein product is CSAGQGLNEKLFF.

The chain joins TRBV20-1 to TRBJ2-5, with a tentative D call TRBD2 (6 bases). V gave up 7 bases and J gave up 2 bases, with 11 bases separating them. Per the germline V gene, CDR1 is DFQATT and CDR2 is SNEGSKA (reference sequence). The CDR3 has 12 residues. The CDR3 spells CSGERAQETQYF. CDR3 bases: TGCAGTGGAGAGCGGGCACAAGAGACCCAGTACTTC.

Many counts were recorded for this clonotype. The genes are TRBV12-3 or TRBV12-4 and TRBJ2-1; possible D gene TRBD2, 5 bases. The CDR3 sequence is 11 residues long. V dropped 7 bases and J dropped 11 bases, with 12 bases sitting between them. CDR3 protein: CASTLGSKQFF. CDR3 coding DNA: TGTGCCAGCACCTTGGGGAGCAAGCAGTTCTTC.

V and J are TRBV5-1 and TRBJ2-5; a possible D gene is TRBD2 (6 bases). The V end was cut by 6 bases, the J end by 4 bases, with 19 bases between. This CDR3 is 15 amino acids long. Germline CDR1 SGHRS, CDR2 YFSETQ. CDR3 loop: CASNLGTIGGETQYF. CDR3 nucleotide sequence: TGCGCCAGCAATTTAGGAACAATCGGGGGAGAGACCCAGTACTTC.

The chain joins TRBV27 to TRBJ2-7; 11 positions match TRBD1. This CDR3 is built from 14 residues. The germline V gene has CDR1 MNHEY and CDR2 SMNVEV (reference sequence). The V gene end was trimmed by 5 bases and the J gene end by 9 bases; junction bases not matched to a gene: 9. CDR3 protein: CASSRTGGLEGQYF. The DNA of the CDR3 is TGTGCCAGCAGTCGGACAGGGGGCCTGGAGGGGCAGTACTTC.

This clonotype appeared many times. CDR3 sequence: CASSSGESPLHF. CDR3 DNA sequence: TGTGCCAGCAGCTCGGGGGAGTCACCCCTCCACTTT. V is TRBV2 and J is TRBJ1-6; tentative D call: TRBD1 (5 bases). Germline V CDR1 and CDR2: SNHLY, FYNNEI. Trimming shortened V by 6 bases and J by 10 bases, and 10 bases separated the two germline ends. The CDR3 spans 12 residues.

This clonotype showed up many times. The rearrangement links TRBV5-1 to TRBJ1-5; TRBD1 agrees at 7 bases. The CDR3 has 13 amino acids. The germline V gene encodes CDR1 SGHRS and CDR2 YFSETQ. Trimming at V came to 4 bases and at J to 8 bases, leaving 6 bases not matched to a gene. The CDR3 DNA is TGCGCCAGCAGCGAACAGGGGAATGAGCCCCAGCATTTT. Protein product: CASSEQGNEPQHF. Filled out from reference TRBV5-1 and TRBJ1-5, the complete variable domain reads KAGVTQTPRYLIKTRGQQVTLSCSPISGHRSVSWYQQTPGQGLQFLFEYFSETQRNKGNFPGRFSGRQFSNSRSEMNVSTLELGDSALYLCASSEQGNEPQHFGDGTRLSIL.

This clonotype was seen repeatedly, ten times or more. The chain carries TRBV27 and TRBJ2-1; 8 bases match TRBD2. This CDR3 has 16 residues. Germline values: CDR1 MNHEY, CDR2 SMNVEV (reference sequence). V lost 6 bases, J lost 4 bases, and 11 bases stayed unmatched. This CDR3 is CASSHTGTRPYNEQFF. CDR3 in DNA: TGTGCCAGCAGCCACACCGGGACTAGACCTTACAATGAGCAGTTCTTC.

This clonotype appeared many times. The chain employs TRBV12-3 or TRBV12-4 and TRBJ2-5; 11 positions agree with TRBD1. V lost 7 bases, J lost 5 bases, and 12 bases stayed unmatched. This CDR3 is built from 16 residues. CDR3 region: CASNFGTGGMGETQYF. As DNA, the CDR3 is TGTGCCAGCAACTTCGGGACAGGGGGGATGGGGGAGACCCAGTACTTC.

This clonotype was observed many times. The chain is built from TRBV6-1 and TRBJ2-1, with D tentatively TRBD1 (5 bases). The CDR3 consists of 14 residues. Germline CDR1 reads MNHNS; CDR2 reads SASEGT. V was clipped by 4 bases and J by 0 bases, with 7 bases between them. The CDR3 nucleotides read TGTGCCAGCAGTGTCGACAGCTCCTACAATGAGCAGTTCTTC. This translates into CASSVDSSYNEQFF.

The chain carries TRBV9 and TRBJ2-2, with 7 bases lining up with TRBD1. The germline gives CDR1 SGDLS, CDR2 YYNGEE. J was trimmed by 4 bases and V by 0 bases; bases with no gene match: 3. CDR3 size: 15 residues. In nucleotides, the CDR3 is TGTGCCAGCAGCGTAGGGGGGACAGTCACCGGGGAGCTGTTTTTT. It specifies CASSVGGTVTGELFF.

The rearrangement uses TRBV5-4 and TRBJ2-2; 7 bases map to TRBD1. This CDR3 has 16 residues. With 0 bases clipped from V and 4 bases from J, the junction kept 6 bases outside the gene matches. Germline-derived CDR1 and CDR2 are SGHNT and YYREEE (reference sequence). CDR3 sequence reads: CASSLGGGPSTGELFF. CDR3 sequence (DNA): TGTGCCAGCAGCTTGGGAGGGGGCCCGAGCACCGGGGAGCTGTTTTTT.

This clonotype was found a few times. CDR3 amino acids: CASRQGIRETQYF. CDR3 DNA sequence: TGTGCCAGCAGGCAGGGGATTCGGGAGACCCAGTACTTC. The V gene is TRBV6-1, the J gene TRBJ2-5, with D possibly TRBD1 on 6 matching bases. V dropped 6 bases and J dropped 5 bases, with 13 bases sitting between them. Germline assignment: CDR1 MNHNS and CDR2 SASEGT. This CDR3 contains 13 residues.

This clonotype has more than one count but fewer than ten. This rearrangement joins TRBV5-1 to TRBJ2-1, with unresolved D. V gave up 2 bases and J gave up 5 bases, with 11 bases separating them. The CDR3 contains 14 residues. Germline-derived CDR1 and CDR2 are SGHRS and YFSETQ. The CDR3 reads CASSFLLNDNEQFF. Here the CDR3 DNA reads TGCGCCAGCAGCTTTCTACTAAACGACAATGAGCAGTTCTTC.

This clonotype was seen only a few times. The gene calls are TRBV6-6 and TRBJ1-1; D is unresolved. Trimming removed 2 bases from V and 3 bases from J, with 7 bases in between. This CDR3 has 13 amino acids. Germline-derived CDR1 and CDR2 are MNHNY and SVGAGI (reference sequence). The CDR3 region has the DNA TGTGCCAGCAGTTACGCAGAGGACACTGAAGCTTTCTTT. This translates into CASSYAEDTEAFF.

The table lists this clonotype with a few counts. The J gene is TRBJ2-5, the V gene TRBV20-1, with D unclear. CDR3 length equals 13 residues. Trimming shortened V by 6 bases and J by 5 bases, and 16 bases separated the two germline ends. Germline V gene data show CDR1 as DFQATT and CDR2 as SNEGSKA (reference sequence). This chain's CDR3 is CSAIGWEGETQYF. The CDR3 DNA reads TGCAGTGCAATAGGGTGGGAAGGGGAGACCCAGTACTTC.

This clonotype was recorded a few times. The chain joins TRBV7-9 to TRBJ1-5; D uncertain. The CDR3 loop spans 17 amino acids. In germline, CDR1 is SEHNR, CDR2 FQNEAQ (reference sequence). Trimming took 5 bases from V and 0 from J, leaving 17 bases between them. CDR3 sequence (DNA): TGTGCCAGCAGCCCCTCGGAGGTAGAGGATAGCAATCAGCCCCAGCATTTT. Its translation: CASSPSEVEDSNQPQHF.

Many counts were recorded for this clonotype. V usage is TRBV11-2 and J usage is TRBJ1-3; D gene unclear. Trimming shortened V by 5 bases and J by 6 bases, and 5 bases separated the two germline ends. Germline V lookup: CDR1 SGHAT, CDR2 FQNNGV. This CDR3 has 11 amino acids. The CDR3 DNA reads as TGTGCCAGCAGCCCAGTAAACACCATATATTTT. Translating gives CASSPVNTIYF.

This clonotype showed up many times. In nucleotides, the CDR3 is TGTGCCACCAGCCCGTCAAATAGGGGTCAAGAGACCCAGTACTTC. This codes for CATSPSNRGQETQYF. The chain joins TRBV15 to TRBJ2-5; the D gene is possibly TRBD1 (5 bases). This CDR3 is 15 amino acids long. V was shortened by 5 bases and J by 2 bases, with 15 bases between the two germline ends. Germline V lookup: CDR1 LNHNV, CDR2 YYDKDF (reference sequence).